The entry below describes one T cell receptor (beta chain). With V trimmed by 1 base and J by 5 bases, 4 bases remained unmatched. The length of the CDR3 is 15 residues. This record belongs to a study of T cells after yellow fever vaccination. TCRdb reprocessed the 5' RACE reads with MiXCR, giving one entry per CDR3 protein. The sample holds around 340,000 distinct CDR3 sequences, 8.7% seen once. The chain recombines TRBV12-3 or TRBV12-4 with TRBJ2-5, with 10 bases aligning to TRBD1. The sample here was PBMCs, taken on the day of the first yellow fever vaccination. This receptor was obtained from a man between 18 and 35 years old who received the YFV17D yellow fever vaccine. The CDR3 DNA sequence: TGTGCCAGCAGTTTAGGGACAGGGGGACGGGAGACCCAGTACTTC. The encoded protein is CASSLGTGGRETQYF.